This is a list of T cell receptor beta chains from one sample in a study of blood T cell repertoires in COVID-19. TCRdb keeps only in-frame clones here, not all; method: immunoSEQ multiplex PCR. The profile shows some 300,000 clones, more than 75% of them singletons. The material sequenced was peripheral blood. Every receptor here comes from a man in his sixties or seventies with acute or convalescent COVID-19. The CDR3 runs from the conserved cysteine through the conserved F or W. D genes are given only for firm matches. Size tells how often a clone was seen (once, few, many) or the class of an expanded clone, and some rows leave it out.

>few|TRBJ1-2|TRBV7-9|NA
TGTGCCAGCAGCTTAGCGTTGGCAGGGTTCACCTTC
CASSLALAGFTF
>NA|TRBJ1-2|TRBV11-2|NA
TGTGCCAGCAGCTTATTTTCAGGGTGGAACTATGGCTACACCTTC
CASSLFSGWNYGYTF
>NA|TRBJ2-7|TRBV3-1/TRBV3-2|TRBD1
TGTGCCAGCAGCCCGACAGGGAAAGCCTACGAGCAGTACTTC
CASSPTGKAYEQYF
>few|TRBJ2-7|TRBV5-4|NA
TGTGCCAGCAGCTTGGCCTCGGGGGAGGCCTACGAGCAGTACTTC
CASSLASGEAYEQYF
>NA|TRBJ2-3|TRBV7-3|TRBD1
TGTGCCAGCAGCTTAACGTCAAGGGGACAGCTAGATACGCAGTATTTT
CASSLTSRGQLDTQYF
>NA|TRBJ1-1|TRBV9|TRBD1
TGTGCCAGCAGCGTTAGACAGGGGGCGGACACTGAAGCTTTCTTT
CASSVRQGADTEAFF
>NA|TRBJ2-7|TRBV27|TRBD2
TGTGCCAGCAGTCTTAGCGGGGAGCCCTACGAGCAGTACTTC
CASSLSGEPYEQYF
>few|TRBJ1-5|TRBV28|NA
TGTGCCAGCAGTTTTATGAGGTTTAATCAGCCCCAGCATTTT
CASSFMRFNQPQHF
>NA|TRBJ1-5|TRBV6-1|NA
TGTGCCAGCAGTGAAAATTTTGCAGAAGCGGCTATGAGCAATCAGCCCCAGCATTTT
CASSENFAEAAMSNQPQHF
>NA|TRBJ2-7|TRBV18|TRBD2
TGTGCCAGCTCACCCCTTTCACGACTAGCGGGAGAATACGAGCAGTACTTC
CASSPLSRLAGEYEQYF
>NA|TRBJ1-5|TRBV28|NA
TGTGCCAGCAGCTTTACAGGAAATCAGCCCCAGCATTTT
CASSFTGNQPQHF
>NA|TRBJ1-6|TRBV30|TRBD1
TGTGCCTGGAGTGTAATCGGGACAGAATATAATTCACCCCTCCACTTT
CAWSVIGTEYNSPLHF
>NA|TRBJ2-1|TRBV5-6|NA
TGTGCCAGCAGCCTCAGGGTGTCCTACAATGAGCAGTTCTTC
CASSLRVSYNEQFF
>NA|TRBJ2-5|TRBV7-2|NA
TGTGCCAGCAGCTCTCGGACAGTAGAGACCCAGTACTTC
CASSSRTVETQYF
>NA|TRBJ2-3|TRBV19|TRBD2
TGTGCCAGTTCCCTCCGGGACTACACTTCGCAGTATTTT
CASSLRDYTSQYF
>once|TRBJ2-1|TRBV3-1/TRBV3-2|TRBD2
TGTGCCAGCAGCCAAGAGCGGGCTAGCGGTGAGCAGTTCTTC
CASSQERASGEQFF
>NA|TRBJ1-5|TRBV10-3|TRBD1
TGTGCCATCAGGGCAGGGGGAGAAGGCAATCAGCCCCAGCATTTT
CAIRAGGEGNQPQHF
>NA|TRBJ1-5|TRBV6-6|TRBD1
TGTGCCAGCAGTAAAACCGACAGGGGGCGAGATCAGCCCCAGCATTTT
CASSKTDRGRDQPQHF
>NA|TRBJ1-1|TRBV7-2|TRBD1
TGTGCCAGCAGCTTAGGGGCACAGGGGGCATCCACTGAAGCTTTCTTT
CASSLGAQGASTEAFF
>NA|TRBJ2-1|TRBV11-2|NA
TGTGCCAGCAGCTTAGGGAGCTCCTACAATGAGCAGTTCTTC
CASSLGSSYNEQFF
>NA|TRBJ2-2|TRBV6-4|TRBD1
TGTGCCAGCAGTGTAGACAGGGGATTGACGAACACCGGGGAGCTGTTTTTT
CASSVDRGLTNTGELFF
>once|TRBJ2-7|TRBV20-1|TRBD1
TGCAGTGCTAGTAAGGACAGGGTGTATGAGCAGTACTTC
CSASKDRVYEQYF
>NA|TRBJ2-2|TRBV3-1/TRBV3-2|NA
TGTGCCAGCAGCCCCCGGGATAGGAGGGGGGAGCTGTTTTTT
CASSPRDRRGELFF
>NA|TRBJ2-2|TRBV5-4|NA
TGTGCCACCCCCAGATCCGACACCGGGGAGCTGTTTTTT
CATPRSDTGELFF
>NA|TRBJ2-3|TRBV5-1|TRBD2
TGCGCCAGCAGCTTGGAGAGCGGGGCAGTCTCGAATACGCAGTATTTT
CASSLESGAVSNTQYF
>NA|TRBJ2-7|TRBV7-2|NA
TGTGCCAGCAGCTTAGATGGTCGCGGGTTCTACGAGCAGTACTTC
CASSLDGRGFYEQYF
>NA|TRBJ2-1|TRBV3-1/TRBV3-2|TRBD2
TGTGCCAGCAGCCAAGCGCTCCTTATAGCGGGGGGGAGCTACAATGAGCAGTTCTTC
CASSQALLIAGGSYNEQFF
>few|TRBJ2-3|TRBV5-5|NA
TGTGCCAGCAGCTTGGGCAGTTCAGGGGCAGATACGCAGTATTTT
CASSLGSSGADTQYF
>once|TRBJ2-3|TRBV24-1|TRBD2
TGTGCCACCAGTGATGCTAGCGGGACAATGACAGATACGCAGTATTTT
CATSDASGTMTDTQYF
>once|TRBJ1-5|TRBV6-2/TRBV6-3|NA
TGTGCCAGCAGTTACTGGCAGGACAATCAGCCCCAGCATTTT
CASSYWQDNQPQHF
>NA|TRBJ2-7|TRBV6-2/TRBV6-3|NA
TGTGCCAGCAACCCACCGACAGGAAACCTGCGCCCCTCAACCTACGAGCAGTACTTC
CASNPPTGNLRPSTYEQYF
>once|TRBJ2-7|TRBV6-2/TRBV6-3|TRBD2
TGTGCCAGCAGTTCTTTCAGAGCGGGAGCCTACGAGCAGTACTTC
CASSSFRAGAYEQYF
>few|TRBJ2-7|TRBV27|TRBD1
TGTGCCAGCAGTCCCGACAGGGGAACCTACGAGCAGTACTTC
CASSPDRGTYEQYF
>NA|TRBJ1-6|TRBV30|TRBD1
TGTGCGCAGCAGGGGGTAGGGGATTCACCCCTCCACTTT
CAQQGVGDSPLHF
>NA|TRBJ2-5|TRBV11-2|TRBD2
TGTGCCAGCAGCTTAGATCCCCTAGCGGCAGAGACCCAGTACTTC
CASSLDPLAAETQYF
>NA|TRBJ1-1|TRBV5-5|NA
TGTGCCAGCAGCTTTGTAGGGGACACTGAAGCTTTCTTT
CASSFVGDTEAFF
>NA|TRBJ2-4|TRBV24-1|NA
TGTGCCACAACGACAGGAGCCCTGTTTGACATTCAGTACTTC
CATTTGALFDIQYF
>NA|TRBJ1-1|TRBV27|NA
TGTGCCAGCGCCTTCAGGGGGAACACTGAAGCTTTCTTT
CASAFRGNTEAFF
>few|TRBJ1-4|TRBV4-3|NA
TGCGCCAGCAGCCAAACAGGGCCGGGGAGTGAAAAACTGTTTTTT
CASSQTGPGSEKLFF
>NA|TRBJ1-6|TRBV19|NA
TGTGCCAGTAGTTCGTGGACAGCCGATCATTCACCCCTCCACTTT
CASSSWTADHSPLHF
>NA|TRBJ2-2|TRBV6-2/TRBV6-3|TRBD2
TGTGCCAGCAGTTTAGCGGGAGGGACCGGGGAGCTGTTTTTT
CASSLAGGTGELFF
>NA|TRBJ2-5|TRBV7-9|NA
TGTGCCAGCAGCGTCGGAGGGGGCGCAGAGACCCAGTACTTC
CASSVGGGAETQYF
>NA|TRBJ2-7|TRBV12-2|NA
TGTGCAAGTCGCTTCGAGCGGGAGGGCCTCTACGAGCAGTACTTC
CASRFEREGLYEQYF
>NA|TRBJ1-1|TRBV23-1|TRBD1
TGCGCCAGCAGTCAATCTTGTGGACAGGGTTTGAACACTGAAGCTTTCTTT
CASSQSCGQGLNTEAFF
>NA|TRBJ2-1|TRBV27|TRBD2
TGTGCCAGCAGTTTGATTAGCGGGGAGCCCTACAATGAGCAGTTCTTC
CASSLISGEPYNEQFF
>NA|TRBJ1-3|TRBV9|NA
TGTGCCAGCAGCGTAGAGGGGGCTGGAAACACCATATATTTT
CASSVEGAGNTIYF
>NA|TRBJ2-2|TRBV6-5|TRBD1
TGTGCCAGCAGTTACTGGACAGGGGGTACCGGGGAGCTGTTTTTT
CASSYWTGGTGELFF
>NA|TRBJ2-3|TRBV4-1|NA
TGCGCCAGCAGCCAAGCCGACAGAAACACAGATACGCAGTATTTT
CASSQADRNTDTQYF
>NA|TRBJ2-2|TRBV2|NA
TGTGCCAGCAGACGGGATTACACCGGGGAGCTGTTTTTT
CASRRDYTGELFF
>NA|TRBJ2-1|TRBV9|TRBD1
TGTGCCAGCAGCGTAGAAGGGGGCCCCTACAATGAGCAGTTCTTC
CASSVEGGPYNEQFF
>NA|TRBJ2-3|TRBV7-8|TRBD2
TGTGCCAGCAGCTTAGCCTCGACTAGCGGGAGGTTTTATACGCAGTATTTT
CASSLASTSGRFYTQYF
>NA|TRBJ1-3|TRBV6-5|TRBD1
TGTGCCAGCACCCCAGGGACAGCGGTGGTGGGCATATATTTT
CASTPGTAVVGIYF
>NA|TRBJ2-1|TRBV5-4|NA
TGTGCCAGCAGCCTGGGGGGAGTAGGATACAATGAGCAGTTCTTC
CASSLGGVGYNEQFF